This T cell receptor beta chain was captured in a study of T cells in Graves' hyperthyroidism and ophthalmopathy (dated by TCRdb to between 2018 and 2021). General notes on the study: Peripheral blood was sampled at the time of initial diagnosis, prior to any treatment. Whether ophthalmopathy could be predicted prospectively was tested in an independent validation cohort made up of 18 to 20 hyperthyroidism patients plus 17 patients who later progressed to ophthalmopathy. TCR Vbeta CDR3 sequencing of 135 peripheral blood samples (around 45 ophthalmopathy, 75 hyperthyroidism and approximately 17 progressor patients) is reported in the paper. After blood sampling, hyperthyroidism patients were treated with methimazole at a starting dose of 30 mg daily, and ophthalmopathy patients were treated with high-dose intravenous methylprednisolone. In roughly six Graves' hyperthyroidism patients, the study also compared T-cell repertoires from thyroid tissue with T-cell repertoires from blood. TCR V-J signatures able to tell the groups apart were searched for in a discovery cohort of 90 to 100 patients, of whom over 40 had Graves' ophthalmopathy and around 56 had stable Graves' hyperthyroidism. The 95 to 100 discovery patients were randomly divided into training and test sets at a 7:3 ratio. Study-level results and caveats: In validation, progression to ophthalmopathy was predicted by the model with nearly 71% sensitivity and 72% to 85% specificity, a median of about 6.8 months before onset. Most expanded thyroid clonotypes (frequency above 0.001) were also detected in blood, suggesting blood repertoires may reflect thyroid immune responses. A model built on a 13 V-J signature distinguished ophthalmopathy from stable hyperthyroidism, reaching around 87% sensitivity and 81.08% specificity in cross-validation and 80%/75% in testing. No statistical method was used to fix the sample size in advance, and group allocation was not hidden from the investigators.

Points on this clonotype: No antigen is known for it. Base qualities are not provided; no much larger clone lies one nucleotide away.

The TCR beta CDR3 regions were amplified from the RNA transcripts. A first-round RT-PCR of the TCR CDR3 used the HTBI primer set with the Qiagen OneStep RT-PCR kit. Libraries were constructed in a second round of multiplex PCR, after which size selection and purification were performed. Sequencing of the libraries was done on an Illumina HiSeq2000 using paired-end 100 bp reads. The original pipeline was this. Raw data were processed with SOAPnuke, discarding reads with adapters, uncalled bases, mean Phred below 15, or no exact constant-primer or identifier match. COPE v1.2.5 was used to merge the high-quality paired reads, and each unique nucleotide sequence was defined as a clonotype. MiTCR v1.1 was used to align the clonotypes against IMGT TRBV, TRBD and TRBJ reference segments. Only V-J combinations with frequency above 0.0001, covering 99% to 99.2% of repertoires, were analysed. The TCS score was defined as the ratio of F50 (clonal expansion) to E x V (chaos), calculated using BLOSUM62-based TCRdist between CDR3 peptides within each V-J. Welch's t-statistics and random forest reduced some 510 V-J features to roughly 13, which were used in a naive Bayes classifier (R e1071). Clones were called with MiXCR by TCRdb after fastp trimmed the public reads at Q25, and only in-frame beta chains were retained. Every CDR3 protein is listed once, alongside the most common genes and DNA of its rows. It is TCRdb's table, rather than the study itself, that gives the V and J calls and clone size. Counted in this sample were about 520,000 distinct CDR3 sequences; roughly 20% of them appeared once. About 30% of the sample is taken by the ten largest.

Relative to germline, V is 3 bases shorter and J is 8 bases shorter, with 16 bases between their ends. The CDR3 runs 14 residues from the cysteine to the phenylalanine. Solely the CDR3 DNA is kept, with 42 bases framed from the first base. According to the germline V gene, CDR1 reads SNHLY and CDR2 reads FYNNEI. Stable Graves' hyperthyroidism was defined as no progression to ophthalmopathy during 18 months of follow-up. Hyperthyroidism patients were newly diagnosed, with disease duration under 2 months, and aged 18 to 65 years. The study excluded patients with uncontrolled infections, other autoimmune diseases, pregnancy or lactation. Diagnoses were established on the basis of clinical symptoms, serum thyroxine and TRAb, thyroid ultrasound, and orbital computed tomography. PBMCs were separated from 10 ml of fresh peripheral blood using Ficoll-Paque density gradient centrifugation. Total RNA was extracted with Trizol reagent, and quality was checked on an Agilent 2100 Bioanalyzer.

This sequence was found in a man in his late teens or twenties with Graves' hyperthyroidism. The chain is made from TRBV2 and TRBJ1-2; the D gene lacks a confident call. Sequencing was done on a sample of blood. The DNA sequence is as follows: TGTGCCAGCAGTGACCCTAGCCGAGCTGGGGGCTACACCTTC. This sequence encodes CASSDPSRAGGYTF.